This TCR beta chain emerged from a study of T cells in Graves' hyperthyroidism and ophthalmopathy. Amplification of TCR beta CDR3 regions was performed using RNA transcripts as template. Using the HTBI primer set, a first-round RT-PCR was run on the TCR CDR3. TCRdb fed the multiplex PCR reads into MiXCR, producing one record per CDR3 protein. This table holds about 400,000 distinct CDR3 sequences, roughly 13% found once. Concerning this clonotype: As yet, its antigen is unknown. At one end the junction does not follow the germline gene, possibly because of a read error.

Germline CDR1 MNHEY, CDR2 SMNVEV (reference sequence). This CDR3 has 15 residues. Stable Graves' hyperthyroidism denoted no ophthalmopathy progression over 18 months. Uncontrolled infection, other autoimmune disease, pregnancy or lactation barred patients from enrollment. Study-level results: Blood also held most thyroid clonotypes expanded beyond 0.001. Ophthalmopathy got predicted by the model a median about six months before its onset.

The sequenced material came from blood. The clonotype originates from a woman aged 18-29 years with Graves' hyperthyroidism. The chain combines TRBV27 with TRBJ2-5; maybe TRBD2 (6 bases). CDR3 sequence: CASSLFGSTQGTQYF. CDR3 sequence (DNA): TGTGCCAGCAGTTTATTCGGGAGCACCCAAGGGACCCAGTACTTC.